This T cell receptor (beta chain) was documented in a study of cytomegalovirus exposure and HLA in healthy donors. Turning to the study itself: Roughly 80 million unique TCRs from HLA-typed donors made up an early data release. Study conclusions and caveats: Accurate prediction of HLA-A and HLA-B alleles (for most subjects) was reportedly achieved from TCR beta sequences.

V dropped 3 bases and J dropped 2 bases, with 16 bases sitting between them. This CDR3 has 16 residues. In germline, CDR1 is MDHEN, CDR2 SYDVKM. Points on this clone: Its antigen is still unknown.

Vbeta (60) and Jbeta (13) primers were used in the PCR. The table came from immunoSEQ multiplex PCR; TCRdb's copy has only in-frame clones and leaves some out. The table includes 120,000 to 150,000 clones, roughly 80% detected once. The V call is TRBV28, the J call TRBJ1-2; weak D call: TRBD1 (6 bases). The sequencing input was PBMCs. The receptor was derived from a man aged 25-40 years in good health and CMV-seropositive. The DNA of the CDR3 is TGTGCCAGCAGTTTCCGACGATGGACAGAAAACTATGGCTACACCTTC. Encoded protein: CASSFRRWTENYGYTF.